These 18 T cell receptor beta chains came from one sample sequenced in a study of OX40 agonist ivuxolimab in advanced cancers. The repertoire was sequenced with immunoSEQ multiplex PCR; TCRdb's copy has only in-frame clones and lacks some. The sample lists roughly 72,000 clones; approximately 81% were seen once. Sequenced material: CD4+ or CD8+ T cells sorted from blood, taken in a trial of the OX40 agonist ivuxolimab. The receptors here all came from an adult with an advanced solid tumor such as melanoma, head and neck, liver or kidney cancer.

The rearrangement joins TRBV10-3 to TRBJ1-1; D might be TRBD1 (6 bases). Germline V lookup: CDR1 ENHRY, CDR2 SYGVKD. Trimming took 10 bases from V and 4 from J, leaving 19 bases between them. CDR3 length: 14 residues. The CDR3 region is CATYTEGDGTEAFF. CDR3 coding DNA: TGTGCCACCTATACAGAGGGGGACGGCACTGAAGCTTTCTTT.

The chain is built from TRBV5-1 and TRBJ2-7; D possibly uses TRBD1 or TRBD2 (5 bases each). V lost 3 bases, J lost 2 bases, and 12 bases lay in between. The germline gives CDR1 SGHRS, CDR2 YFSETQ. The CDR3 covers 14 residues. CDR3 sequence: CASSSVGGTYEQYF. The CDR3 nucleotides are TGCGCCAGCAGCTCGGTTGGGGGAACCTACGAGCAGTACTTC.

The chain combines TRBV7-2 with TRBJ1-2; the D gene is possibly TRBD1 (5 bases). CDR1 is SGHTA, CDR2 FQGNSA, per germline. The CDR3 extends over 17 amino acids. With 0 bases removed from V and 2 bases from J, the gap between germline ends came to 16 bases. CDR3 sequence reads: CASSLAAGGTLNYGYTF. The DNA for the CDR3 is TGTGCCAGCAGCTTAGCGGCTGGGGGGACCTTGAACTATGGCTACACCTTC.

This clone occurred once. CDR3 in amino acids: CASVWAERETQYF. The CDR3 DNA reads TGTGCCTCAGTATGGGCGGAAAGGGAGACCCAGTACTTC. This chain uses TRBV2 with TRBJ2-5, with D unresolved. Germline-derived CDR1 and CDR2 are SNHLY and FYNNEI. V was pared by 11 bases and J by 5 bases, with 18 bases between. CDR3 length: 13 amino acids.

V gene TRBV5-1 combines with J gene TRBJ1-2, with D unresolved. The length of the CDR3 is 13 residues. Germline CDR1 is SGHRS and CDR2 is YFSETQ. V gave up 0 bases and J gave up 5 bases, with 8 bases separating them. As DNA, the CDR3 is TGCGCCAGCAGCTTGGAAGAAGGATATGGCTACACCTTC. This encodes CASSLEEGYGYTF.

The V and J genes are TRBV7-3 and TRBJ1-4; D not certain. Germline CDR1 SGHTA, CDR2 FQGTGA. Trimming cost V 2 bases and J 5 bases, with 6 bases left between them. The CDR3 runs to 13 residues. The CDR3 loop is CASSLDVNEKLFF. As DNA, the CDR3 is TGTGCCAGCAGCTTAGATGTAAATGAAAAACTGTTTTTT.

This chain uses TRBV11-3 with TRBJ2-5; D possibly corresponds to TRBD2 (6 bases). The J call is in doubt because the DNA end fits TRBJ2-7 better. The length of the CDR3 is 12 residues. Germline V lookup: CDR1 SGHNT, CDR2 YENEEA. The CDR3 here is CASSSGGYEQYF. Here the CDR3 DNA reads TGTGCCAGCAGCTCCGGGGGCTACGAGCAGTACTTC.

The chain uses TRBV5-1 and TRBJ2-7, with TRBD2 identical over 9 bases. This CDR3 has 13 residues. With V trimmed by 4 bases and J by 7 bases, 6 bases remained unmatched. Germline values: CDR1 SGHRS, CDR2 YFSETQ. CDR3 loop: CASSPAREGEQYF. DNA for the CDR3: TGCGCCAGCAGCCCAGCGCGGGAGGGTGAGCAGTACTTC.

The V gene is TRBV2, the J gene TRBJ1-5, with 7 bases that match TRBD1. Germline CDR1 reads SNHLY; CDR2 reads FYNNEI. This CDR3 has 13 amino acids. J gave up 5 bases and V 6 bases, and 4 bases lay outside the gene matches. In DNA form, the CDR3 reads TGTGCCAGCAGATACAGGGGCGATCAGCCCCAGCATTTT. Amino acid sequence: CASRYRGDQPQHF.

This chain connects TRBV2 to TRBJ1-1; 7 nucleotides agree with TRBD1. J gave up 9 bases and V 5 bases, and 6 bases lay outside the gene matches. The CDR3 is 12 residues long. Germline loops: CDR1 SNHLY, CDR2 FYNNEI. CDR3 DNA: TGTGCCAGCAGTATAGGGGACAGCCAAGCTTTCTTT. Its protein is CASSIGDSQAFF.

V is TRBV19 and J is TRBJ1-5, with D perhaps matching TRBD1 (5 bases). V was pared by 3 bases and J by 6 bases, with 15 bases between. Germline V lookup: CDR1 LNHDA, CDR2 SQIVND (reference sequence). The CDR3 consists of 15 residues. The CDR3 nucleotides read TGTGCCAGTAGTATTAGGGTTCAGGGCGGTCAGCCCCAGCATTTT. This encodes CASSIRVQGGQPQHF.

This clone was counted once. The DNA of the CDR3 is TGCGCCAGCAGCCAAGATCGAGAGACCCAGTACTTC. It encodes CASSQDRETQYF. The chain couples TRBV4-3 to TRBJ2-5, with D unresolved. The CDR3 totals 12 residues. Germline values: CDR1 LGHNA, CDR2 YSLEER. The V and J ends lost 0 bases and 4 bases respectively, with 3 bases between them.

This rearrangement joins TRBV11-1 to TRBJ1-6; D unresolved. The germline V gene encodes CDR1 SGHAT and CDR2 FQDESV (reference sequence). V dropped 1 base and J dropped 0 bases, with 10 bases sitting between them. CDR3 length equals 17 residues. The CDR3 coding sequence is TGTGCCAGCAGCTTAGGGCGTGACAACTCCTATAATTCACCCCTCCACTTT. This gives the protein CASSLGRDNSYNSPLHF.

This chain links TRBV6-5 with TRBJ1-1; D unclear. The CDR3 has 16 amino acids. Germline V gene lookup returns CDR1 MNHEY and CDR2 SVGAGI. The germline V and J ends were trimmed by 0 bases and 0 bases, with 11 bases remaining between them. The chain's CDR3 is CASSYSSGSMNTEAFF. CDR3 in DNA: TGTGCCAGCAGTTACTCTAGTGGCAGTATGAACACTGAAGCTTTCTTT.

This clone was found a few times. The rearrangement links TRBV7-9 to TRBJ2-7; 8 bases map to TRBD1. The CDR3 runs to 14 residues. The trim removed 8 bases at V and 1 base at J, leaving 7 bases unmatched. CDR1 is SEHNR and CDR2 is FQNEAQ in the germline V gene (reference sequence). This CDR3 is CASVMTGVSYEQYF. The CDR3 DNA reads as TGTGCCAGCGTCATGACAGGGGTTTCCTACGAGCAGTACTTC. The variable domain in full, completed from reference TRBV7-9 and TRBJ2-7, reads DTGVSQNPRHKITKRGQNVTFRCDPISEHNRLYWYRQTLGQGPEFLTYFQNEAQLEKSRLLSDRFSAERPKGSFSTLEIQRTEQGDSAMYLCASVMTGVSYEQYFGPGTRLTVT.

The gene calls are TRBV20-1 and TRBJ2-5; D gene ambiguous. The end of the DNA fits TRBJ2-7 better, so the J call may be wrong. The CDR3 totals 11 residues. Germline loops: CDR1 DFQATT, CDR2 SNEGSKA (reference sequence). The CDR3 nucleotides read TGCAGTGCTAGCGGCCTAAGCGAGCAGTACTTC. Encoded protein: CSASGLSEQYF.

The chain carries TRBV18 and TRBJ2-7, with 8 positions matching TRBD1. Germline V gene lookup returns CDR1 KGHSH and CDR2 LQKENI. Unmatched junction bases numbered 8, after V lost 6 bases and J lost 7 bases. The CDR3 runs to 13 residues. The CDR3 reads CASSYGQGEEQYF. CDR3 DNA sequence: TGTGCCAGCTCCTACGGACAGGGAGAGGAGCAGTACTTC.

This rearrangement joins TRBV29-1 to TRBJ2-1, with 8 bases aligning to TRBD2. V lost 3 bases to trimming and J lost 8 bases; unmatched junction nucleotides: 9. The CDR3 length is 14 residues. Germline V lookup: CDR1 SQVTM, CDR2 ANQGSEA. CDR3 DNA sequence: TGCAGCGTTGAGTCAGCGGGAGTTGGGGATGAGCAGTTCTTC. It codes for CSVESAGVGDEQFF.